This T cell receptor beta chain emerged from a study of T cells in women clearing cervical HPV infection. TCRdb's copy holds only in-frame clones and misses some; the assay was immunoSEQ multiplex PCR. This sample lists about 26,000 clones; its ten largest clones have roughly 3.5%. Turning to this clone: The read finishes 3 residues shy of the CDR3 end, and the germline J gene is used to complete it.

The CDR3 covers 14 residues. Looked up from germline, CDR1 is SGHKS and CDR2 is YYEKEE (reference sequence). The sequence was collected from a woman aged 18 to 75 with a cervical HPV16 infection that either progressed to CIN3+ or cleared (not recorded which). Sequences were obtained from blood buffy coat. The chain links TRBV5-5 to TRBJ2-2; possible D gene TRBD1, 5 bases. This CDR3 is CASTEVGANEKLFF. The sequenced part of the CDR3 DNA is TGTGCCAGCACCGAGGTTGGGGCTAATGAAAAG.